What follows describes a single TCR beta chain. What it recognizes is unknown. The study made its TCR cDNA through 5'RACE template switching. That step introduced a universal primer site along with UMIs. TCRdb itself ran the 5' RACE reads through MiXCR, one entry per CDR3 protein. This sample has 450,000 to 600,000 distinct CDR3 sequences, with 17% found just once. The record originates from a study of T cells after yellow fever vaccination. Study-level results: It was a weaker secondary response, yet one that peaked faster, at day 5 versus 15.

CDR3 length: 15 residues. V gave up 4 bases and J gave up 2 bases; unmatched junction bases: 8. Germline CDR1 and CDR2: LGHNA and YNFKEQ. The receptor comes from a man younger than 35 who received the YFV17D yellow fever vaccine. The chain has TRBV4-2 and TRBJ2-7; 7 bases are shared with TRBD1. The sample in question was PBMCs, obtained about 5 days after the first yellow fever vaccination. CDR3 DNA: TGTGCCAGCAGCCTCCTCGGGGACAGTACCTACGAGCAGTACTTC. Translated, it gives CASSLLGDSTYEQYF.